This TCR beta chain was identified during a study of vaccination and CD4 T cells after COVID-19. Study summary: The convalescents included six males and four females, and among them two were Hispanic while seven were Caucasian. Study-wide points: The authors identified 304 of 307 vaccine-specific clones in convalescent patients as spike mono-reactive.

An Oncomine TCR Beta short-read assay was used to sequence the DNA from cultured CD4+ T cells. DNA came from CD4+ T cells after culture. One entry per CDR3 protein results from TCRdb running MiXCR on the PCR reads. The table includes about 9,500 distinct CDR3 sequences, under 40% detected once. The CDR3 runs to 16 residues. Germline CDR1 reads MNHEY; CDR2 reads SVGEGT. V dropped 7 bases and J dropped 3 bases, with 22 bases sitting between them. Treatment meaning: roughly ten-day PBMC culture with coronavirus spike peptide pools or control peptides (ViraFEST assay). CD4+ T cells that came from the unexposed donor were collected before the COVID-19 pandemic (2011-2018). Points on this clonotype: Its antigen is as yet unknown.

The chain employs TRBV6-2 or TRBV6-3 and TRBJ2-7; D possibly corresponds to TRBD1 (5 bases). The sample consisted of CD4+ T cells from blood, cultured in vitro. The receptor's source is a human donor in good health. Here the CDR3 reads CASKRAGQGGLYEQYF. CDR3 coding DNA: TGTGCCAGCAAGCGCGCCGGGCAGGGTGGGCTCTACGAGCAGTACTTC.